Detailed here is one T cell receptor beta chain. Its antigen is not identified. It was genomic DNA that served as the template for profiling TCR beta VDJ and CDR3. MiXCR, applied by TCRdb to the reads, yields one record per CDR3 protein. The sample shows 250,000 to 300,000 distinct CDR3 sequences, 50% to 65% of them seen only once. Sequencing was done on patients that had shown CD8+CD57+ cell expansion by flow cytometry. Each patient gave a blood sample that was collected before any therapy had been received. Germline V CDR1 and CDR2: WSHSY, SAAADI. The CDR3 covers 13 residues. With 6 bases removed from V and 3 bases from J, the gap between germline ends came to 12 bases. These data originate in a study of CD8+CD57+ T cells in acquired aplastic anemia. Points from the study as a whole: With respect to CD8+ Simpson's diversity, patients and controls did not differ significantly. Found in both controls and patients were approximately 30 CD8+ CDR3 sequences.

This sequence joins TRBV10-2 and TRBJ2-7; D uncertain. This clonotype originated in a human donor with aplastic anemia. Sequencing was carried out using sorted CD4+, CD8+, or CD8+CD57+ T cells (not recorded which) from PBMCs. CDR3 region: CASSPNPYYEQYF. The CDR3 nucleotides are TGCGCCAGCAGCCCGAATCCTTACTACGAGCAGTACTTC.